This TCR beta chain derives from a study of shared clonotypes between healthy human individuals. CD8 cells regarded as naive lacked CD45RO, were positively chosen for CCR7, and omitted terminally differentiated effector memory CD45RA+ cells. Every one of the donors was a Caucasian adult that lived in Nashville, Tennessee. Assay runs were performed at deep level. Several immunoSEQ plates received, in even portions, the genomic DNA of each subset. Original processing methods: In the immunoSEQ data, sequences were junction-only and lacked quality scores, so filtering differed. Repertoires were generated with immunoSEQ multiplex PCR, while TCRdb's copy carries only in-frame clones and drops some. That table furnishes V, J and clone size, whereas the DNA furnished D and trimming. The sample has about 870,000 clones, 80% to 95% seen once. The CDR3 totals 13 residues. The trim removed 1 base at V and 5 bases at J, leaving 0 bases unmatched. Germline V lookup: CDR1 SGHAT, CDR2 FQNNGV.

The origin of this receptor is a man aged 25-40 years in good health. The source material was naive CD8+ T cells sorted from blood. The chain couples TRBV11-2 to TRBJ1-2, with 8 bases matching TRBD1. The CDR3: CASSLGQGYGYTF. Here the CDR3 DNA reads TGTGCCAGCAGCTTAGGACAGGGGTATGGCTACACCTTC.